This T cell receptor beta chain was profiled in a study of blood T cell repertoires in COVID-19. Study-wide context: The origin of the acute and convalescent COVID-19 samples was the United States, Italy and Spain.

Authors' methods: Counts of nucleated cells, estimated from reference gene primer amplification, were obtained. Sequenced by immunoSEQ multiplex PCR; TCRdb stores in-frame clones only, minus some. D and trimming come from the DNA, and the V and J calls and clone size come from that table. The sample shows about 140,000 clones, around 76% of them seen only once. The CDR3 length is 16 residues. Germline lookup yields CDR1 SEHNR and CDR2 FQNEAQ (reference sequence). Trimming shortened V by 5 bases and J by 0 bases, and 16 bases separated the two germline ends. Sequenced material: peripheral blood. The sequence was collected from a man aged 55 to 70 with acute or convalescent COVID-19. The gene calls are TRBV7-9 and TRBJ2-5; D is perhaps TRBD2 (6 bases). CDR3 sequence: CASSRGASVYQETQYF. The CDR3 nucleotides are TGTGCCAGCAGCCGTGGGGCTAGCGTGTACCAAGAGACCCAGTACTTC.